The next 21 T cell receptor beta chains were all read from a single sample in a study of cytotoxic CD8 clonotypes in ibrutinib-treated CLL. Sequencing used immunoSEQ multiplex PCR; TCRdb keeps in-frame clones, though not all of them. The table has roughly 13,000 clones, approximately 52% seen once. The sequenced sample was PBMCs, obtained at an approximately 23-month disease-progression time point, from a patient treated with ibrutinib. The receptors were gathered from a human donor with chronic lymphocytic leukemia.

The genes are TRBV7-6 and TRBJ1-6; TRBD1 is a possible D gene (6 bases). The CDR3 has 15 amino acids. Looked up from germline, CDR1 is SGHVS and CDR2 is FNYEAQ. V dropped 5 bases and J dropped 0 bases, with 8 bases sitting between them. The CDR3 protein is CASSPQGSYNSPLHF. CDR3 nucleotide sequence: TGTGCCAGCAGCCCACAGGGCTCCTATAATTCACCCCTCCACTTT.

This clone occurred a few times. This chain links TRBV27 with TRBJ2-7, with D maybe TRBD2 (5 bases). This CDR3 comprises 11 residues. From germline, CDR1 is MNHEY and CDR2 SMNVEV (reference sequence). V was trimmed by 9 bases and J by 0 bases, leaving 6 bases between them. The CDR3 protein is CASGSSYEQYF. CDR3 coding DNA: TGTGCCAGTGGGAGCTCCTACGAGCAGTACTTC.

Comment on this clone: At one boundary the junction diverges from the germline segment, which might be a read error. The CDR3 DNA reads as TGTGCCAGCAGCTTGGCCAGGGCGATGAAGACTGAAGCTTTCTTT. Translation gives CASSLARAMKTEAFF. The V call is TRBV5-6, the J call TRBJ1-1, with a weak D call TRBD1 (5 bases). The CDR3 length is 15 residues. Germline V gene data show CDR1 as SGHDT and CDR2 as YYEEEE.

V and J are TRBV6-1 and TRBJ2-5, with TRBD2 matching 9 bases. CDR3 size: 15 residues. Germline trimming cut 4 bases from V and 5 bases from J; bases unmatched to any gene: 8. CDR1 and CDR2 (germline): MNHNS, SASEGT. The CDR3 bases are TGTGCCAGCAGTGCGGGCGCGGGGGGGATGGAGACCCAGTACTTC. This translates into CASSAGAGGMETQYF.

V and J are TRBV5-6 and TRBJ2-2; TRBD2 matches at 12 bases. This CDR3 region has 16 residues. The germline V gene has CDR1 SGHDT and CDR2 YYEEEE. Losses at the gene ends were 3 bases for V and 4 bases for J; bases not matched to a gene: 4. The chain's CDR3 is CASSYTSGGPTGELFF. DNA of the CDR3: TGTGCCAGCAGCTATACTAGCGGGGGGCCCACCGGGGAGCTGTTTTTT.

The rearrangement links TRBV5-1 to TRBJ2-2; TRBD2 might be the D (5 bases). There are 16 residues in the CDR3. CDR1 is SGHRS and CDR2 is YFSETQ in the germline V gene. The V and J ends lost 1 base and 1 base respectively, with 11 bases between them. The CDR3 loop reads CASSLSLGGNTGELFF. In DNA, the CDR3 is TGCGCCAGCAGCTTGAGCCTAGGAGGGAACACCGGGGAGCTGTTTTTT.

The chain carries TRBV18 and TRBJ2-1; 7 nucleotides match TRBD2. V trimming: 1 base; J trimming: 6 bases; junction bases outside the gene matches: 6. The CDR3 sequence is 15 residues long. Germline assignment: CDR1 KGHSH and CDR2 LQKENI. CDR3: CASSPRERGGNEQFF. CDR3 nucleotide sequence: TGTGCCAGCTCACCACGGGAGCGGGGTGGCAATGAGCAGTTCTTC.

This clone was counted only a few times. The chain recombines TRBV4-1 with TRBJ2-7; 7 bases align to TRBD2. Trimming took 1 base from V and 1 from J; bases not matched to a gene: 1. Germline CDR1 is MGHRA and CDR2 is YSYEKL. This CDR3 has 14 amino acids. The CDR3 nucleotides read TGCGCCAGCAGCCAAGGGGGACTATCCTACGAGCAGTACTTC. Translated: CASSQGGLSYEQYF.

The V and J genes are TRBV10-2 and TRBJ1-2; D remains unclear. The CDR3 contains 12 residues. Trimming cost V 2 bases and J 4 bases, with 5 bases left between them. The germline V gene encodes CDR1 WSHSY and CDR2 SAAADI. The CDR3 nucleotides are TGCGCCAGCAGTGAGAATAGCTATGGCTACACCTTC. Translation gives CASSENSYGYTF.

This clone appeared once. V usage is TRBV7-9 and J usage is TRBJ1-6; D might be TRBD1 (6 bases). The germline CDR1 and CDR2 sequences are SEHNR and FQNEAQ (reference sequence). Trimming shortened V by 7 bases and J by 0 bases, and 10 bases separated the two germline ends. The CDR3 has 15 residues. This CDR3 reads CASTTGSSYNSPLHF. For the CDR3, the DNA is TGTGCCAGCACCACAGGGAGCTCCTATAATTCACCCCTCCACTTT.

The chain combines TRBV5-1 with TRBJ2-7; maybe TRBD2 (5 bases). This CDR3 spans 17 amino acids. The germline CDR1 and CDR2 sequences are SGHRS and YFSETQ. V shed 4 bases and J shed 5 bases, with 25 bases lying between them. Here the CDR3 reads CASSPDSSLDGVDEQYF. As DNA, the CDR3 is TGCGCCAGCAGCCCCGATTCCTCTTTGGACGGGGTGGACGAGCAGTACTTC.

CDR3 amino acids: CASSFADYNEQFF. The CDR3 nucleotides read TGCGCCAGCAGCTTCGCAGACTACAATGAGCAGTTCTTC. This chain uses TRBV5-1 with TRBJ2-1; D gene uncertain. V was clipped by 2 bases and J by 3 bases, with 6 bases between them. Per germline, CDR1 SGHRS and CDR2 YFSETQ. The CDR3 runs 13 residues.

J is TRBJ2-5 and V is TRBV30; 8 bases are a match to TRBD2. The germline V gene encodes CDR1 GTSNPN and CDR2 SVGIG (reference sequence). This CDR3 is built from 15 residues. V lost 4 bases to trimming and J lost 1 base; unmatched junction nucleotides: 8. The CDR3 reads CAWNWRGAFQETQYF. The DNA for the CDR3 is TGTGCCTGGAACTGGCGGGGGGCTTTCCAAGAGACCCAGTACTTC.

This chain uses TRBV10-3 with TRBJ1-3, with D perhaps TRBD1 (6 bases). The V end was cut by 3 bases, the J end by 0 bases, with 21 bases between. The CDR3 has 19 residues. From germline, CDR1 is ENHRY and CDR2 SYGVKD. The CDR3 DNA follows: TGTGCCATCAGTGACTTAATTATGGCGCAGGGGAGCTCTGGAAACACCATATATTTT. Protein product: CAISDLIMAQGSSGNTIYF.

The rearrangement joins TRBV5-6 to TRBJ1-4, with unresolved D. This CDR3 contains 16 residues. Germline CDR1 and CDR2: SGHDT and YYEEEE. V gave up 0 bases and J gave up 6 bases, with 15 bases separating them. The CDR3 sequence: CASSLAESWEDEKLFF. The CDR3 nucleotides read TGTGCCAGCAGCTTGGCTGAGTCCTGGGAGGATGAAAAACTGTTTTTT.

The chain carries TRBV27 and TRBJ2-1, with D possibly matching TRBD2 (7 bases). V was pared by 3 bases and J by 5 bases, with 11 bases between. Looked up from germline, CDR1 is MNHEY and CDR2 is SMNVEV (reference sequence). This CDR3 is built from 14 residues. The CDR3 loop is CASSFAGAHNEQFF. DNA of the CDR3: TGTGCCAGCAGTTTCGCGGGGGCCCACAATGAGCAGTTCTTC.

The chain carries TRBV5-4 and TRBJ1-2; D is unclear. The germline V and J ends were trimmed by 0 bases and 1 base, with 4 bases remaining between them. CDR3 length equals 13 residues. The germline V gene has CDR1 SGHNT and CDR2 YYREEE (reference sequence). The CDR3 loop reads CASSLGGNYGYTF. CDR3 DNA sequence: TGTGCCAGCAGCTTGGGGGGTAACTATGGCTACACCTTC.

The J gene is TRBJ1-2, the V gene TRBV4-1, with D possibly matching TRBD1 (5 bases). CDR1 and CDR2 from the germline V gene are MGHRA and YSYEKL. Trimming shortened V by 1 base and J by 7 bases, and 13 bases separated the two germline ends. The length of the CDR3 is 14 residues. The CDR3 region has the DNA TGCGCCAGCAGCCAAGGTATTGGGCAGGGTGGCTACACCTTC. This encodes CASSQGIGQGGYTF.

V gene TRBV4-1 combines with J gene TRBJ1-2; maybe TRBD1 (5 bases). Trimming took off 1 base at V and 7 bases at J, with 16 bases between the two ends. The CDR3 has 15 residues. CDR1 is MGHRA, CDR2 YSYEKL, per germline. The CDR3 sequence is CASSQVEQGGIGYTF. For the CDR3, the DNA is TGCGCCAGCAGCCAAGTTGAGCAGGGAGGTATTGGCTACACCTTC.

V and J are TRBV7-9 and TRBJ2-7; TRBD1 is a possible D gene (6 bases). Trimming pared 0 bases from V and 2 bases from J, leaving 11 bases between. Looked up from germline, CDR1 is SEHNR and CDR2 is FQNEAQ (reference sequence). The CDR3 loop spans 15 amino acids. CDR3 loop: CASSLASDRPYEQYF. CDR3 nucleotide sequence: TGTGCCAGCAGCTTAGCGTCGGACAGACCCTACGAGCAGTACTTC.

This clone has just a few counts. The chain combines TRBV18 with TRBJ1-4, with 7 bases identical to TRBD1. The CDR3 spans 13 residues. J was trimmed by 6 bases and V by 4 bases; bases with no gene match: 2. The V gene's germline CDR1 is KGHSH and CDR2 LQKENI. Here the CDR3 reads CASSRDSDEKLFF. DNA of the CDR3: TGTGCCAGCTCACGGGACAGCGATGAAAAACTGTTTTTT. Supplemented by reference TRBV18 and TRBJ1-4, the full variable domain reads NAGVMQNPRHLVRRRGQEARLRCSPMKGHSHVYWYRQLPEEGLKFMVYLQKENIIDESGMPKERFSAEFPKEGPSILRIQQVVRGDSAAYFCASSRDSDEKLFFGSGTQLSVL.